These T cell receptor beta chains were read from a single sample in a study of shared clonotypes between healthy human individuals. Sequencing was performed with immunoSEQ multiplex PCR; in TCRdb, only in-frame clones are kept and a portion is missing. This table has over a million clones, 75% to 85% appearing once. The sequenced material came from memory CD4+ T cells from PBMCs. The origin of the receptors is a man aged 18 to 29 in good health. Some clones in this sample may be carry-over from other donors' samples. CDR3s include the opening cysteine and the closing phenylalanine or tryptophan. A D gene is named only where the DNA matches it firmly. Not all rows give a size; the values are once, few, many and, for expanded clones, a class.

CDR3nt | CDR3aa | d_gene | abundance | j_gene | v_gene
TGTGCCACCAGTTGGCGGGACAATGAGCAGTTCTTC | CATSWRDNEQFF | . | few | TRBJ2-1 | TRBV15
TGTGCCTCGTATTCAGCCTGGTATCAGCCCCAGCATTTT | CASYSAWYQPQHF | . | . | TRBJ1-5 | TRBV28
TGCGCCAGCAGCCAAGGACTAGCGGGAGGGCGGGATACGCAGTATTTT | CASSQGLAGGRDTQYF | TRBD2 | once | TRBJ2-3 | TRBV4-3
TGCGCCAGCAGCTTGCCCCCGAGCACTGAAGCTTTCTTT | CASSLPPSTEAFF | . | . | TRBJ1-1 | TRBV5-1
TGTGCCAGCAGTGAATCGCCGGGACAGTCGTCTGCAACTAATGAAAAACTGTTTTTT | CASSESPGQSSATNEKLFF | TRBD1 | many | TRBJ1-4 | TRBV6-1
TGTGCCAGCAGCCTTGAGGACAGCTACGAGCAGTACTTC | CASSLEDSYEQYF | . | . | TRBJ2-7 | TRBV6-1
TGTGCCAGCAGCTTAGGGCTGCTAGCGGGAGCCCGACAAGAGACCCAGTACTTC | CASSLGLLAGARQETQYF | TRBD2 | . | TRBJ2-5 | TRBV7-2
TGCGCCAGCAGTGAACGACTAGCGGGAGGTCAAGAGACCCAGTACTTC | CASSERLAGGQETQYF | TRBD2 | . | TRBJ2-5 | TRBV10-2
TGTGCCAGCAGCCAAGTTGACGCCGGGGAGCTGTTTTTT | CASSQVDAGELFF | . | . | TRBJ2-2 | TRBV14
TGCGCCAGCAGCTCCCTACAGGGGGCATACGAGCAGTACTTC | CASSSLQGAYEQYF | TRBD1 | . | TRBJ2-7 | TRBV5-1
TGTGCCAGCAGCTTATTTGGCGAGCAGTACTTC | CASSLFGEQYF | . | . | TRBJ2-7 | TRBV7-6
TGTGCCAGCAGCGTAGGACCATTTGGGGCAGCCCGGAACACTGAAGCTTTCTTT | CASSVGPFGAARNTEAFF | . | once | TRBJ1-1 | TRBV9
TGTGCCAGCAGCTTAGTCTCCGGGACTAGTCAAGGCAATGAGCAGTTCTTC | CASSLVSGTSQGNEQFF | TRBD2 | . | TRBJ2-1 | TRBV7-9
TGTGCCAGCAGTTTATGGGGGGGTATTGATGGCTACACCTTC | CASSLWGGIDGYTF | . | . | TRBJ1-2 | TRBV27
TGTGCCAGCACCCTCGGGCCAGGGTTCGATCAGCCCCAGCATTTT | CASTLGPGFDQPQHF | . | . | TRBJ1-5 | TRBV27
TGTGCCCAAAGGAACGGGCTGAGCACAGATACGCAGTATTTT | CAQRNGLSTDTQYF | . | . | TRBJ2-3 | TRBV30
TGTGCCAGCTCACCAGTGTACAGGGGGATCGAAAAACTGTTTTTT | CASSPVYRGIEKLFF | TRBD1 | . | TRBJ1-4 | TRBV18
TGTGCCAGCAGCTTAGCCGGGACGCCGTACGAGCAGTACTTC | CASSLAGTPYEQYF | . | . | TRBJ2-7 | TRBV7-2
TGCGCCAGCAGTGGGACTACCCCTGAGTATGGCTACACCTTC | CASSGTTPEYGYTF | . | . | TRBJ1-2 | TRBV5-1
TGTGCCAGCCTAAAACAGAGGAACACTGAAGCTTTCTTT | CASLKQRNTEAFF | . | . | TRBJ1-1 | TRBV6-5
TGCGCCCCCACCGGGGGACTAGCGGGGTACACAGATACGCAGTATTTT | CAPTGGLAGYTDTQYF | TRBD2 | . | TRBJ2-3 | TRBV5-1
TGCGCCAGCAGCTTGTTGAACCCCGCACAAGAGACCCAGTACTTC | CASSLLNPAQETQYF | . | . | TRBJ2-5 | TRBV5-1
TGTGCCAGCTCAAGAAGCGGGAGTCCGGCCAATGAGCAGTTCTTC | CASSRSGSPANEQFF | TRBD2 | . | TRBJ2-1 | TRBV18
TGCAGCGTGGCTGGACTAGCGGGAGTTGTAGATACGCAGTATTTT | CSVAGLAGVVDTQYF | TRBD2 | once | TRBJ2-3 | TRBV29-1
TGTGCCAGCAGTGAAGCAAGAGGGGACAGCCCCTATGGCTACACCTTC | CASSEARGDSPYGYTF | TRBD1 | few | TRBJ1-2 | TRBV6-1
TGTGCCAGCAGCCGGACCCGGGAGGGCTATGGCTACACCTTC | CASSRTREGYGYTF | . | . | TRBJ1-2 | TRBV7-9
TGTGCCAGTAGCCCGCTGGGGACAGGGGAGGCGGTTGAGCAGTTCTTC | CASSPLGTGEAVEQFF | TRBD1 | . | TRBJ2-1 | TRBV19
TGCGCCAGCAGCTTCGGGAGAGCCGATACGCAGTATTTT | CASSFGRADTQYF | . | . | TRBJ2-3 | TRBV4-3
TGTGCCAGCAGCTCACAAAGGGGGTCACAAGAGACCCAGTACTTC | CASSSQRGSQETQYF | . | few | TRBJ2-5 | TRBV7-8
TGTGCCAGCAGAATACAAGAGACCCAGTACTTC | CASRIQETQYF | . | once | TRBJ2-5 | TRBV28
TGCGCCAGCAGCTACGGACAGCAAGAGACCCAGTACTTC | CASSYGQQETQYF | . | . | TRBJ2-5 | TRBV5-1
TGTGCCAGCTCACCGCAGACAGGGGCGACAACTGAAGCTTTCTTT | CASSPQTGATTEAFF | TRBD1 | . | TRBJ1-1 | TRBV18
TGTGCCAGCAGCTCTACAGGGAGCACTAATGAAAAACTGTTTTTT | CASSSTGSTNEKLFF | . | many | TRBJ1-4 | TRBV5-6
TGTGCCAGCAGGTTTAGGCCTAGTAATGAGCAGTTCTTC | CASRFRPSNEQFF | . | . | TRBJ2-1 | TRBV27
TGTGCCATCAGTGAAGGGGACAGCAGGGGCTATGGCTACACCTTC | CAISEGDSRGYGYTF | TRBD1 | . | TRBJ1-2 | TRBV10-3
TGTGCCTGGAGTGGGGACAGGCTCACAGATACGCAGTATTTT | CAWSGDRLTDTQYF | TRBD1 | . | TRBJ2-3 | TRBV30
TGTGCCAGCAGTGAGCCTGCGGTCTCTGGAAACACCATATATTTT | CASSEPAVSGNTIYF | . | . | TRBJ1-3 | TRBV25-1
TGTGCCAGCAGCCCGTACCCACAGGGGCCTGGAAACACCATATATTTT | CASSPYPQGPGNTIYF | TRBD1 | . | TRBJ1-3 | TRBV14
TGCGCCAGCAGCCCGGAGACAGGAGGAGCTGGGGCCAACGTCCTGACTTTC | CASSPETGGAGANVLTF | . | few | TRBJ2-6 | TRBV5-1
TGTGCCAGCAGTGAAAGGGGGGACAATGAGCAGTTCTTC | CASSERGDNEQFF | . | . | TRBJ2-1 | TRBV6-1
TGTGCCAGCAGCCCACAGGGGGCGACCACTGAAGCTTTCTTT | CASSPQGATTEAFF | TRBD1 | . | TRBJ1-1 | TRBV6-5
TGTGCCAGCAGCTTAAGCGGGGATGAGCAGTTCTTC | CASSLSGDEQFF | . | once | TRBJ2-1 | TRBV7-3
TGTGCCAGCAGCTTCGGCCTTGGGGCTAGCACAGATACGCAGTATTTT | CASSFGLGASTDTQYF | . | . | TRBJ2-3 | TRBV14
TGTGCCAGCAGTAGGGGGACCATATTTGTTTCAAACTATGGCTACACCTTC | CASSRGTIFVSNYGYTF | . | . | TRBJ1-2 | TRBV28
TGCGCCAGCAGCCCCCCCCGGACAGGGGCCTACGAGCAGTACTTC | CASSPPRTGAYEQYF | TRBD1 | few | TRBJ2-7 | TRBV5-1
TGTGCCAGCAGACCCAGCGGGAGAAGAAGTGAGCAGTTCTTC | CASRPSGRRSEQFF | TRBD2 | . | TRBJ2-1 | TRBV2
TGTGCCATCAGTGAGTGGGACAGGGACGAGCAGTACTTC | CAISEWDRDEQYF | TRBD1 | many | TRBJ2-7 | TRBV10-3
TGCGCCAGCAGCCGGGACACCTTTAACACTGAAGCTTTCTTT | CASSRDTFNTEAFF | . | . | TRBJ1-1 | TRBV5-1
TGTGCCAGCAGCTTAGGTAGATCTAGCGGGAGTTTTCCAGATACGCAGTATTTT | CASSLGRSSGSFPDTQYF | TRBD2 | . | TRBJ2-3 | TRBV7-6
TGTGCCAGCAGTTTGGTAGGGAGGAGGAACGAGCAGTACTTC | CASSLVGRRNEQYF | . | . | TRBJ2-7 | TRBV28